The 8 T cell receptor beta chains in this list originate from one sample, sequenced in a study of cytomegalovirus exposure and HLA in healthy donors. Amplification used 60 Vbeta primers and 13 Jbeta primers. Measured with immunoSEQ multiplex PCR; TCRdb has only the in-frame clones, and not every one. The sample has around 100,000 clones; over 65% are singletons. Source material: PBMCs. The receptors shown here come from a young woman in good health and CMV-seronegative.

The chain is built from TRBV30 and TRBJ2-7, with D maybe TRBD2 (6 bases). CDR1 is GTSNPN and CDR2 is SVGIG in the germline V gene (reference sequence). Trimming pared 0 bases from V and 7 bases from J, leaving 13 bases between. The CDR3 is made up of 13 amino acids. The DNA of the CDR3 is TGTGCCTGGAGTGTACGGGGACTCAGGGAGCAGTACTTC. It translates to CAWSVRGLREQYF.

The CDR3 DNA is TGTGCCAGCATCCCAGGACAGCCCTATGGCTACACCTTC. This gives the protein CASIPGQPYGYTF. This chain connects TRBV2 to TRBJ1-2; possibly TRBD1 for D (6 bases). Germline V lookup: CDR1 SNHLY, CDR2 FYNNEI. Trimming stripped 7 bases from V and 4 bases from J, with 13 bases between. The CDR3 contains 13 residues.

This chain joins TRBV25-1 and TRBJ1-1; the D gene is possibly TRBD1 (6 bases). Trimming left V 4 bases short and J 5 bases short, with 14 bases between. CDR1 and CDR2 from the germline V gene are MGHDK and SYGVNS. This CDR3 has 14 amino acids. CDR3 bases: TGTGCCAGCAGTGCTCAGGGGCTGTGGACTGAAGCTTTCTTT. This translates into CASSAQGLWTEAFF. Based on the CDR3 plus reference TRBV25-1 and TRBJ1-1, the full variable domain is EADIYQTPRYLVIGTGKKITLECSQTMGHDKMYWYQQDPGMELHLIHYSYGVNSTEKGDLSSESTVSRIRTEHFPLTLESARPSHTSQYLCASSAQGLWTEAFFGQGTRLTVV.

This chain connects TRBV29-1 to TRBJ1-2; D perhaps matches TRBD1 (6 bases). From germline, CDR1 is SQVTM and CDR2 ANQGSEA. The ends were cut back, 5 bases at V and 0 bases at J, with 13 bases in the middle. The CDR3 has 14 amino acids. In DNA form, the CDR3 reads TGCAGCGTTCAGGACAGATCGACTAACTATGGCTACACCTTC. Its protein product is CSVQDRSTNYGYTF.

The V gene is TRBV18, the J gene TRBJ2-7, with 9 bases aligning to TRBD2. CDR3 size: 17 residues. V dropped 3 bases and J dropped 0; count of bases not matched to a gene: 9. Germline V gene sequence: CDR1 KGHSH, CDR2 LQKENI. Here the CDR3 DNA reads TGTGCCAGCTCACCCTTCTCGTATAGCGGGAGCTCCTACGAGCAGTACTTC. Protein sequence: CASSPFSYSGSSYEQYF.

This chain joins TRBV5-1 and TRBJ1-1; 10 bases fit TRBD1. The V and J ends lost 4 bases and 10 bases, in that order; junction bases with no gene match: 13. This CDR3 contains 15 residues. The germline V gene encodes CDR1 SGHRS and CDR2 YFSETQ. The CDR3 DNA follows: TGCGCCAGCAGCCCGGAGGACAGGGGGGAATCTGGAGCTTTCTTT. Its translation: CASSPEDRGESGAFF. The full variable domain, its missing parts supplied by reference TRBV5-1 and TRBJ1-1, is KAGVTQTPRYLIKTRGQQVTLSCSPISGHRSVSWYQQTPGQGLQFLFEYFSETQRNKGNFPGRFSGRQFSNSRSEMNVSTLELGDSALYLCASSPEDRGESGAFFGQGTRLTVV.

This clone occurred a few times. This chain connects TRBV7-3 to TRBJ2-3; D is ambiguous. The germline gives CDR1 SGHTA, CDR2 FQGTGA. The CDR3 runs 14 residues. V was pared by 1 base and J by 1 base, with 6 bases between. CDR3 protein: CASSLNPRTDTQYF. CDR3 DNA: TGTGCCAGCAGCTTAAATCCTCGCACAGATACGCAGTATTTT.

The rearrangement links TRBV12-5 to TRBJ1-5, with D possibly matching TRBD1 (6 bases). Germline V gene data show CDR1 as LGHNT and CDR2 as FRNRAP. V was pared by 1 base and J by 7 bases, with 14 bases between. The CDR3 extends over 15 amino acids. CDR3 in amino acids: CASGLAPGQIQPQHF. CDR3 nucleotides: TGTGCTAGTGGTTTGGCCCCGGGACAAATACAGCCCCAGCATTTT.